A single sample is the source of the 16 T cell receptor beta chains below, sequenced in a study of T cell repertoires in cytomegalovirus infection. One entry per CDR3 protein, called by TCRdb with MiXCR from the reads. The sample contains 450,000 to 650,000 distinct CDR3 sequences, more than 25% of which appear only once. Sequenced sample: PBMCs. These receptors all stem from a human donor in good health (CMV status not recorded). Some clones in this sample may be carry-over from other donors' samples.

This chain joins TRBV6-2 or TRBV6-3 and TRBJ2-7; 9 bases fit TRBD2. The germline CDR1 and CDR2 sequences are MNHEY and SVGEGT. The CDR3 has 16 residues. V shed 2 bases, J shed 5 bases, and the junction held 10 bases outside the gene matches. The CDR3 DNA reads TGTGCCAGCAGTTACGGAGGGGTTAGCGGGAGCGACGAGCAGTACTTC. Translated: CASSYGGVSGSDEQYF.

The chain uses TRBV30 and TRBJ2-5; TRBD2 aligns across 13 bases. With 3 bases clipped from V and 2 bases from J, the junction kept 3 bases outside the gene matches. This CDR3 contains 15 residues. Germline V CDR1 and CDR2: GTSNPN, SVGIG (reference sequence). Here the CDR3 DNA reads TGTGCCTGGAGGCTACTAGCGGGAGGGCAAGAGACCCAGTACTTC. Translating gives CAWRLLAGGQETQYF.

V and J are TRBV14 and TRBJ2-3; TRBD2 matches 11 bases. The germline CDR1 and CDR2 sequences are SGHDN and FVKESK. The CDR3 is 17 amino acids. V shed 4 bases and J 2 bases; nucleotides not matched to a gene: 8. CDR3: CASSRTSGRVNTDTQYF. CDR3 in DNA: TGTGCCAGCAGCCGAACTAGCGGGAGAGTGAACACAGATACGCAGTATTTT.

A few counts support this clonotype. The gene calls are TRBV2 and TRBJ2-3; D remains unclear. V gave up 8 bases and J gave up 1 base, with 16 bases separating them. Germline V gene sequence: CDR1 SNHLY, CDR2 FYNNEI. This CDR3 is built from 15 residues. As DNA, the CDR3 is TGTGCCAGCGCCCTGAGACCCTTTGGCACAGATACGCAGTATTTT. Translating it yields CASALRPFGTDTQYF. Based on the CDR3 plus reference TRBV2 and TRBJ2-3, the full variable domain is EPEVTQTPSHQVTQMGQEVILRCVPISNHLYFYWYRQILGQKVEFLVSFYNNEISEKSEIFDDQFSVERPDGSNFTLKIRSTKLEDSAMYFCASALRPFGTDTQYFGPGTRLTVL.

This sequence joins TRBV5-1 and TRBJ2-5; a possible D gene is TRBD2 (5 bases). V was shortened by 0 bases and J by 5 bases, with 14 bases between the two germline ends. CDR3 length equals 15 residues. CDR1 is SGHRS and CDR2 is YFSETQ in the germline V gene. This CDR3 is CASSLGPGWRETQYF. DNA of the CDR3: TGCGCCAGCAGCTTGGGGCCGGGTTGGAGGGAGACCCAGTACTTC.

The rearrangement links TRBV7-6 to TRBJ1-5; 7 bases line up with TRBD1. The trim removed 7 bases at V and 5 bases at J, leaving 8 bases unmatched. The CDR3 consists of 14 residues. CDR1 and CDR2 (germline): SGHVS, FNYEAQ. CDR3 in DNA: TGTGCCAGCATTGTCCGAGGGGGCGATCAGCCCCAGCATTTT. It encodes CASIVRGGDQPQHF.

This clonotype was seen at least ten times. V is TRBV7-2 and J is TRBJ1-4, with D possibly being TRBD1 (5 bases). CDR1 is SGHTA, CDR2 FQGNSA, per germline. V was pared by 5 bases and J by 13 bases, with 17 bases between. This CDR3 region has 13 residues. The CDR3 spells CASSPNRGDGLFF. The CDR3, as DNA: TGTGCCAGCAGCCCCAACCGGGGGGATGGACTGTTTTTT.

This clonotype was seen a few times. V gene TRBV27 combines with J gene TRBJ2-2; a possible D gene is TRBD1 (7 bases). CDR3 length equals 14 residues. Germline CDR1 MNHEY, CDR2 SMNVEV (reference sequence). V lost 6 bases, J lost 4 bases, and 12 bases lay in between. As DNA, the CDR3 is TGTGCCAGCAGGGGGACAGCGGGCACCGGGGAGCTGTTTTTT. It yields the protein CASRGTAGTGELFF.

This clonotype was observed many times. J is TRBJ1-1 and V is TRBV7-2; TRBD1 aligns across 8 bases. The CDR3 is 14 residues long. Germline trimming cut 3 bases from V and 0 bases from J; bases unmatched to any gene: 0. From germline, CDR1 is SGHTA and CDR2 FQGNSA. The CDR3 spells CASSLTGVNTEAFF. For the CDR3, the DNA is TGTGCCAGCAGCTTGACAGGGGTGAACACTGAAGCTTTCTTT.

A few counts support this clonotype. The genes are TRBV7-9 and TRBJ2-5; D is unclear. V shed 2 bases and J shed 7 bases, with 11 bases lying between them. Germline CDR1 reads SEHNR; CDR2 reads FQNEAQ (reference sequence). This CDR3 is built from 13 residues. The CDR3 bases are TGTGCCAGCAGCTTATCGCCAGCCCCGACCCAGTACTTC. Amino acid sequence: CASSLSPAPTQYF.

For the CDR3, the DNA is TGTGCCAGCAGCTTAGTAGGGCTAGCCTCCTACGAGCAGTACGTC. Protein product: CASSLVGLASYEQYV. The rearrangement links TRBV11-2 to TRBJ2-7, with D perhaps TRBD2 (5 bases). Trimming pared 1 base from V and 0 bases from J, leaving 10 bases between. CDR1 and CDR2 (germline): SGHAT, FQNNGV. The CDR3 is made up of 15 amino acids.

The CDR3 sequence is CATSRDGGVEEKLFF. The CDR3 DNA follows: TGTGCCACCAGCAGAGATGGGGGGGTAGAAGAAAAACTGTTTTTT. This chain links TRBV15 with TRBJ1-4, with TRBD1 as a possible D gene (5 bases). The CDR3 spans 15 residues. Trimming took off 0 bases at V and 8 bases at J, with 13 bases between the two ends. The germline V gene has CDR1 LNHNV and CDR2 YYDKDF (reference sequence).

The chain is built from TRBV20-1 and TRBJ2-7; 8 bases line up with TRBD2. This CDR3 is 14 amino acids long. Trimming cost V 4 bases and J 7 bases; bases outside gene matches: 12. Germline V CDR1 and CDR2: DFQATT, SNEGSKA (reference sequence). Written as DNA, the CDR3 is TGCAGTGCTATACCCGGGACTAGGGTGGGGGAGCAGTACTTC. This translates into CSAIPGTRVGEQYF.

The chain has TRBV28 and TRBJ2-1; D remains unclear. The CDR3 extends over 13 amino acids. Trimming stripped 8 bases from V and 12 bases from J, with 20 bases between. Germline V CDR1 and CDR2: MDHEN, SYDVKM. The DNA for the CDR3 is TGTGCCAGCCGTATTACGGCGACCCCAGGGCAGTTCTTC. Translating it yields CASRITATPGQFF.

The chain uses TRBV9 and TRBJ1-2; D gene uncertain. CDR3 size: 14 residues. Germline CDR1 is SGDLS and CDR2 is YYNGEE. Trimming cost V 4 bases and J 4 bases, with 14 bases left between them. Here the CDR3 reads CASSTHDGPYGYTF. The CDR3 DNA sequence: TGTGCCAGCAGCACACACGACGGTCCCTATGGCTACACCTTC.

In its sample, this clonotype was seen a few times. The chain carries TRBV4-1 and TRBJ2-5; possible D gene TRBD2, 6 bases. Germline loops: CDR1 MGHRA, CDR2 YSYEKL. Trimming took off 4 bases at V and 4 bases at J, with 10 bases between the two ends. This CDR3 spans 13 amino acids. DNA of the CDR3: TGCGCCAGCAGCCGGGTGGAGGGAGAGACCCAGTACTTC. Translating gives CASSRVEGETQYF.